The clone carrying this T cell receptor (beta chain) was seen more than once but under ten times. Its antigen is not known. The data were taken from a study of cytomegalovirus exposure and HLA in healthy donors. Study-wide results and caveats: Listed as cytomegalovirus-associated were about 160 TCR beta chains. Earlier analysis found most TCR beta V segments productive about 87% or about 30% of the time. Some V segments (TRBV6-2 and TRBV6-3 among them) were excluded as indistinguishable.

In the PCR, 60 Vbeta and 13 Jbeta primers were used. The protocol was immunoSEQ multiplex PCR, while the TCRdb copy is restricted to in-frame clones and leaves out a portion. The sample records some 220,000 clones, more than 60% being singletons. The CDR3 contains 11 residues. CDR1 SEHNR and CDR2 FQNEAQ come from the germline V gene (reference sequence). The chain recombines TRBV7-9 with TRBJ2-4, with unresolved D. This sequence was found in a woman aged 55-69 years in good health and CMV-seropositive. The sequencing sample was made of PBMCs. DNA of the CDR3: TGTGTCGCGGAAACCAAAAACATTCAGTACTTC. Protein sequence: CVAETKNIQYF.